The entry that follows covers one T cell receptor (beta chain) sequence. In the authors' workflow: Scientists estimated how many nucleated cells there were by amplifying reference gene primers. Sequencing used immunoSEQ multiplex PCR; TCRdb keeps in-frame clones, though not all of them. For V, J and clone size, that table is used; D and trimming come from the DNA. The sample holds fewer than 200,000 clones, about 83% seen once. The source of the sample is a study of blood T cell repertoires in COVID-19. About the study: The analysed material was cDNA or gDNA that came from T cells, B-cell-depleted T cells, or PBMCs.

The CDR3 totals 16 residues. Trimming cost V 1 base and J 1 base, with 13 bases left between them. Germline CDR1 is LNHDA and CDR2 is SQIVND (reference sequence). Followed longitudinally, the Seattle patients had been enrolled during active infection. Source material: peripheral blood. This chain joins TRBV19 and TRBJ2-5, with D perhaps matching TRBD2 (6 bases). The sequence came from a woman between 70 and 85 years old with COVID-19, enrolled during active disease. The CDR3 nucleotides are TGTGCCAGTAGTATAGGGGCTAGCGCCTCCCAAGAGACCCAGTACTTC. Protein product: CASSIGASASQETQYF.